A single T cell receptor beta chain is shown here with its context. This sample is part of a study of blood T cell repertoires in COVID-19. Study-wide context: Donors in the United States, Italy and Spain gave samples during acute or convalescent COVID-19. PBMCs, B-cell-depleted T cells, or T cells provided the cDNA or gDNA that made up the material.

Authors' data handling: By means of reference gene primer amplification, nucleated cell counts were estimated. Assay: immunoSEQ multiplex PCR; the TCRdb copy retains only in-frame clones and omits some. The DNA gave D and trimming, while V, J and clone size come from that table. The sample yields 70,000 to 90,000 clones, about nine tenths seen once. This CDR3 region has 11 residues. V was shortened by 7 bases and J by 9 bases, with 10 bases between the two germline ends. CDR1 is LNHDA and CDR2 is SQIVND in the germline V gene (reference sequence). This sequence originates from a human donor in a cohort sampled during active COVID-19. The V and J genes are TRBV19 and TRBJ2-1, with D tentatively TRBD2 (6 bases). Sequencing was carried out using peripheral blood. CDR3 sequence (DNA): TGTGCCAGTAAGGAGGGTGCTGAGCAGTTCTTC. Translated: CASKEGAEQFF.